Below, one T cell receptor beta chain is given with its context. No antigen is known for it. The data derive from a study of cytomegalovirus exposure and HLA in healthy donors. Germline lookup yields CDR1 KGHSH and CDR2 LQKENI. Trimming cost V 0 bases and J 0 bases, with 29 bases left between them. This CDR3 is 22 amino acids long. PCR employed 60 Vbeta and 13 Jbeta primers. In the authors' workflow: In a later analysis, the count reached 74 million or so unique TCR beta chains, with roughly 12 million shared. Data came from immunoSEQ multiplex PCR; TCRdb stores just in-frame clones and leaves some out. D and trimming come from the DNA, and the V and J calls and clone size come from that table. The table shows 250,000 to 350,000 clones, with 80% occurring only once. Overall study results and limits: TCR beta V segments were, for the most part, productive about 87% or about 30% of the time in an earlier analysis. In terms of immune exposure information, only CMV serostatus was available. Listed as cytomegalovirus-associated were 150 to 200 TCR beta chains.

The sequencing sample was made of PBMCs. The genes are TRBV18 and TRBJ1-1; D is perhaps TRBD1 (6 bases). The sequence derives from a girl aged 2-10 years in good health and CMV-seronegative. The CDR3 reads CASSPPGRWGKDSRGMNTEAFF. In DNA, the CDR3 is TGTGCCAGCTCACCACCGGGTCGATGGGGGAAAGACTCCAGGGGAATGAACACTGAAGCTTTCTTT.